The rows below give T cell receptor beta chains drawn from one sample of a study of cytomegalovirus exposure and HLA in healthy donors. Libraries were prepared by immunoSEQ multiplex PCR; TCRdb keeps only in-frame clonotypes and omits some of them. The sample yields about 110,000 clones, about two thirds seen once. Material: PBMCs. These receptor sequences come from a female donor in good health and CMV-seronegative. Both conserved end residues are trimmed from each CDR3. Fields, in order: CDR3 protein, J gene, V gene.

cdr3_aa: ASSPGLAGYNEQF; j_call: TRBJ2-1; v_call: TRBV6-5
cdr3_aa: ASSPRGSGETQY; j_call: TRBJ2-5; v_call: TRBV5-1
cdr3_aa: ASSYSGTSSPQY; j_call: TRBJ2-7; v_call: TRBV6-5
cdr3_aa: ASRLGTGGPDTQY; j_call: TRBJ2-3; v_call: TRBV11-2
cdr3_aa: ASSVDRGQTEQF; j_call: TRBJ2-1; v_call: TRBV9
cdr3_aa: ASSMSLAGGSDTQY; j_call: TRBJ2-3; v_call: TRBV19
cdr3_aa: ASSLVGTSLGEQF; j_call: TRBJ2-1; v_call: TRBV7-7
cdr3_aa: ASSPRERTEAF; j_call: TRBJ1-1; v_call: TRBV18
cdr3_aa: ASSLVSRETQY; j_call: TRBJ2-5; v_call: TRBV5-1
cdr3_aa: ASSAGTTSYEQY; j_call: TRBJ2-7; v_call: TRBV6-1
cdr3_aa: ASSFLGHEQY; j_call: TRBJ2-7; v_call: TRBV6-6
cdr3_aa: ASSSRQGLQETQY; j_call: TRBJ2-5; v_call: TRBV5-1
cdr3_aa: ASRQGSYGYT; j_call: TRBJ1-2; v_call: TRBV28